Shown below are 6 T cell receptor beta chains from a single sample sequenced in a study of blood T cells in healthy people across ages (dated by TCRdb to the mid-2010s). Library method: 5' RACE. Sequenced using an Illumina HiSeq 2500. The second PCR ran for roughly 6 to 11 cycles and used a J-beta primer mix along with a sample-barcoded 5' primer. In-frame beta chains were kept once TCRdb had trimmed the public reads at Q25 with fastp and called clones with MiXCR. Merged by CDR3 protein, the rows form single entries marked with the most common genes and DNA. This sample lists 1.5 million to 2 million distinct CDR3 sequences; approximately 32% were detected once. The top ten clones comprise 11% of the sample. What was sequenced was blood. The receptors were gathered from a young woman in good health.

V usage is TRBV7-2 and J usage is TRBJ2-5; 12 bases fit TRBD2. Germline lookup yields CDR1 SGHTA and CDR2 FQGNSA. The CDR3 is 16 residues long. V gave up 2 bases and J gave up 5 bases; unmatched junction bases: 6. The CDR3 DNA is TGTGCCAGCAGCTTACCTTCCGGACTAGCGGGGGAGACCCAGTACTTC. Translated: CASSLPSGLAGETQYF.

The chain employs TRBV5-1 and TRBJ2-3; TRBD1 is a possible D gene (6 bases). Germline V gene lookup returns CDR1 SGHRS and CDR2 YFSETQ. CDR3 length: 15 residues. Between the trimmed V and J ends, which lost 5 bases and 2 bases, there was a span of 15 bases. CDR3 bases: TGCGCCAGCAGTCTTGACAGGAGCTACACAGATACGCAGTATTTT. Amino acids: CASSLDRSYTDTQYF.

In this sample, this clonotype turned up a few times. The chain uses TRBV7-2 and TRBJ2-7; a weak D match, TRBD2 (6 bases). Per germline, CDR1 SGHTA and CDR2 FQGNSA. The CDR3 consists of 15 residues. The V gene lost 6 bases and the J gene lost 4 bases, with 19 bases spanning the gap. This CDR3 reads CASSPGLPYGYEQYF. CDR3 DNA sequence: TGTGCCAGCAGTCCGGGACTTCCATACGGGTACGAGCAGTACTTC.

This CDR3 is CAWSKGGQHGQYF. The CDR3 DNA reads TGTGCCTGGAGTAAAGGGGGACAACACGGGCAGTACTTC. The chain recombines TRBV30 with TRBJ2-7, with TRBD1 as a possible D gene (6 bases). CDR1 is GTSNPN and CDR2 is SVGIG in the germline V gene (reference sequence). The CDR3 runs to 13 residues. V was clipped by 2 bases and J by 9 bases, with 17 bases between them.

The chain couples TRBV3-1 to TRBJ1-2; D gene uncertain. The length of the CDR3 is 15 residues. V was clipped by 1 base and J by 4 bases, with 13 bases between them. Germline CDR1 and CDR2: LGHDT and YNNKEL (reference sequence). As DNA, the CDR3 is TGTGCCAGCAGCCAAGCTCACAGTGGAATCTATGGCTACACCTTC. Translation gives CASSQAHSGIYGYTF.

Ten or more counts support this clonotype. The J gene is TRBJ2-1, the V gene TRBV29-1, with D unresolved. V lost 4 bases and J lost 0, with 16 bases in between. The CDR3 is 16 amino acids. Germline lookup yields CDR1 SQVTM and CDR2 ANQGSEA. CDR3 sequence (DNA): TGCAGCGTTGTAGGATCGGAACCTTTCTCCTACAATGAGCAGTTCTTC. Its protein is CSVVGSEPFSYNEQFF.